This TCR beta chain is from a study of cytomegalovirus exposure and HLA in healthy donors. This clone was counted only a few times. Antigen unknown. PCR used 60 Vbeta primers and 13 Jbeta primers. Sequenced by immunoSEQ multiplex PCR; TCRdb stores in-frame clones only, minus some. This table holds approximately 180,000 clones, 12% found once. Regarding the study as a whole: Cytomegalovirus status was reportedly diagnosed by the classifier with high sensitivity and specificity. Looking again later, the authors saw that most CMV-associated TCR beta chains seemed HLA-restricted. Productive rates of about 87% or about 30% were seen for most TCR beta V segments in an earlier analysis. The authors listed 150 or so TCR beta chains as cytomegalovirus-associated.

CDR3 length equals 14 residues. Trimming shortened V by 8 bases and J by 5 bases, and 18 bases separated the two germline ends. Germline loops: CDR1 MNHEY, CDR2 SMNVEV (reference sequence). This chain joins TRBV27 and TRBJ1-1; tentatively, D is TRBD1 (5 bases). This TCR derives from a man aged 45-65 years in good health and CMV-seropositive. The sequencing sample was made of PBMCs. CDR3 region: CASSRSGTQTEAFF. CDR3 in DNA: TGTGCCAGCTCCCGCTCCGGGACTCAAACTGAAGCTTTCTTT.